The subject of this entry is one TCR beta chain. Antigen specificity is unknown. The sample is drawn from a study of T cell repertoires in ileal Crohn's disease. Study context: All patients had surgery for stricturing (about 61%) or penetrating (around 40%) disease.

Findings and limits, study-wide: Compared with CD4 T cells, sorted CD8 cells carried more expanded clones.

Eligibility required adulthood, ileal or ileocolonic Crohn's disease and indicated ileocolonic resection. Germline V CDR1 and CDR2: SGHTA, FQGNSA. The CDR3 is 15 amino acids. V was cut by 2 bases and J by 0 bases, with 8 bases left in between. TCRB immunosequencing input was approximately 510 nanograms of biopsy DNA per sample. Generated by immunoSEQ multiplex PCR, the TCRdb table keeps only in-frame clones and is missing some. The table has about 17,000 clones, roughly 83% seen once; the top ten hold around 10%. The receptor was isolated from an adult with Crohn's disease. The chain has TRBV7-2 and TRBJ2-1, with D unclear. Material for sequencing was ileal tissue. The CDR3 DNA is TGTGCCAGCAGCTTAAGAGGAAGCTCCTACAATGAGCAGTTCTTC. Translating gives CASSLRGSSYNEQFF.